Shown below are 11 T cell receptor beta chains from a single sample sequenced in a study of tissue T cells after allogeneic stem cell transplantation. The table came from immunoSEQ multiplex PCR; TCRdb's copy has only in-frame clones and leaves some out. This table has about 16,000 clones, about 70% appearing once. What was sequenced was spleen. These receptors all come from a female BALB/c mouse in good health. MHC haplotype of the mouse line: H2-d.

For this clone: Genes here carry mouse names. The read comes to an end 1 residue before the CDR3 does, leaving the germline J gene to fill in the end. This rearrangement joins TRBV1 to TRBJ2-1; TRBD1 is a possible D gene (5 bases). Trimming cost V 1 base and J 4 bases, with 8 bases left between them. CDR1 and CDR2 (germline): NSQYPW, LRSPGD (reference sequence). The CDR3 runs to 14 residues. The DNA read from the CDR3 is TGCACCTGCAGTGCAGGGACAACATATGCTGAGCAGTTC. Its protein is CTCSAGTTYAEQF. The whole CDR3 protein is CTCSAGTTYAEQFF.

Concerning this clone: The germline and genes are mouse ones. From the germline J gene comes the end of the CDR3, since the read stops 1 residue before it. V and J are TRBV13-2 and TRBJ2-5, with TRBD2 as a possible D gene (7 bases). CDR3 length equals 14 residues. The V and J ends lost 1 base and 2 bases respectively, with 8 bases between them. Germline CDR1 and CDR2: NNHNN and SYGAGS (reference sequence). CDR3 DNA, as far as it was read: TGTGCCAGCGGTGATTGGGGGGCCCAAGACACCCAGTAC. It is translated as CASGDWGAQDTQY. The whole CDR3 protein is CASGDWGAQDTQYF.

This clone occurred a few times. Each gene name is a mouse one. The sequence runs out 1 residue before the end of the CDR3; the remainder is reconstructed from the germline J gene. The chain recombines TRBV3 with TRBJ1-2; 7 bases are shared with TRBD1. This CDR3 contains 14 residues. The V and J ends lost 5 bases and 3 bases, in that order; junction bases with no gene match: 6. Germline V lookup: CDR1 SNHLY, CDR2 FYNGKV (reference sequence). The CDR3 region is CASSLDRADSDYTF. The sequenced CDR3 bases are TGTGCCAGCAGCCTCGACAGGGCAGACTCCGACTACACC.

For this clone: Mouse names are used for the genes. The read halts 1 residue ahead of the CDR3 end, with the missing end drawn from the germline J gene. The V gene is TRBV5, the J gene TRBJ1-1; a weak D match, TRBD1 (5 bases). The CDR3 is 16 amino acids. V was cut by 0 bases and J by 1 base, with 12 bases left in between. From germline, CDR1 is LGHNA and CDR2 YNLKQL (reference sequence). The CDR3 loop is CASSQESGGRNTEVFF. The DNA read from the CDR3 is TGTGCCAGCAGCCAAGAGTCCGGGGGGAGGAACACAGAAGTCTTC.

In the case of this clone: The listed genes are named as in mouse. The read gets to within 1 residue of the CDR3 end, and the germline J gene fills in the rest. The rearrangement uses TRBV13-2 and TRBJ1-6; 8 nucleotides agree with TRBD1. TRBJ1-6 is flagged as an ORF with uncertain function. V shed 0 bases and J 4 bases; nucleotides not matched to a gene: 0. This CDR3 region has 15 residues. Germline loops: CDR1 NNHNN, CDR2 SYGAGS (reference sequence). CDR3: CASGDGTGYNSPLYF. CDR3 bases read: TGTGCCAGCGGTGATGGGACAGGGTATAATTCGCCCCTCTAC.

As to this clone: Gene names are mouse gene names. The read terminates 1 residue before the CDR3 end, so the remaining end is supplied by the germline J gene. The genes are TRBV3 and TRBJ2-5; 11 bases are shared with TRBD2. CDR1 is SNHLY and CDR2 is FYNGKV in the germline V gene (reference sequence). V gave up 0 bases and J gave up 0 bases; unmatched junction bases: 2. The CDR3 length is 17 residues. CDR3 DNA (partial): TGTGCCAGCAGCTTAGCGGACTGGGGGGCTAACCAAGACACCCAGTAC. The encoded protein is CASSLADWGANQDTQY. The whole CDR3 protein is CASSLADWGANQDTQYF.

This clone was observed a single time. Gene names and germline match the mouse. With the read ending 1 residue before the CDR3 end, the germline J gene is used to fill in that end. The gene calls are TRBV13-2 and TRBJ1-4; D ambiguous. Germline loops: CDR1 NNHNN, CDR2 SYGAGS (reference sequence). This CDR3 is 13 amino acids long. Trimming cost V 1 base and J 0 bases, with 1 base left between them. The CDR3 spells CASGDISNERLFF. The CDR3 bases that were read are TGTGCCAGCGGTGATATTTCCAACGAAAGATTATTT.

About this clone itself: Genes and germline come from the mouse. Read data end 1 residue before the CDR3 end; the end is taken from the germline J gene. The chain has TRBV13-3 and TRBJ2-4; 7 positions match TRBD2. CDR3 length: 15 residues. Germline V gene data show CDR1 as NNHDY and CDR2 as SYVADS. J lost 1 base, V lost 1 base, and 3 bases had no gene match. CDR3 DNA, as far as it was read: TGTGCCAGCAGTGATTTGGGGGGTGGTCAAAACACCTTGTAC. Its protein product is CASSDLGGGQNTLY. The whole CDR3 is CASSDLGGGQNTLYF. Looking up the rest from reference TRBV13-3 and TRBJ2-4 gives the full variable domain: EAAVTQSPRSKVAVTGGKVTLSCHQTNNHDYMYWYRQDTGHGLRLIHYSYVADSTEKGDIPDGYKASRPSQENFSLILELASLSQTAVYFCASSDLGGGQNTLYFGAGTRLSVL.

Worth noting for this clone: Genes and germline are mouse. The CDR3 here is CTCSDRGNQDTQYF. The sequenced CDR3 bases are TGCACCTGCAGTGACAGGGGGAACCAAGACACCCAGTAC. The J gene is TRBJ2-5, the V gene TRBV1; 8 bases fit TRBD1. The read is 1 residue too short to cover the CDR3 end, so that end is filled in from the germline J gene. Germline V gene lookup returns CDR1 NSQYPW and CDR2 LRSPGD (reference sequence). V was clipped by 4 bases and J by 0 bases; unmatched bases: 0. CDR3 length equals 14 residues.

A word on this clone: Gene names refer to mouse genes. The CDR3 is cut off 1 residue early in the read; its end comes from the germline J gene. J is TRBJ2-5 and V is TRBV16; D assignment may be TRBD1 or TRBD2 (7 bases each). Germline V gene data show CDR1 as SGHSA and CDR2 as FRNQAP. V lost 0 bases to trimming and J lost 4 bases, with 14 bases between them. The CDR3 consists of 16 residues. CDR3 DNA (partial): TGTGCAAGCAGCTTAGATCCCTCAGGGGGGGAAGACACCCAGTAC. Residues: CASSLDPSGGEDTQY. The CDR3 in full is CASSLDPSGGEDTQYF.

Turning to this clone: Mouse gene names and germline throughout. Coverage ceases 1 residue before the CDR3 finishes, and the germline J gene fills in the end. This chain links TRBV20 with TRBJ1-1; TRBD1 is a possible D gene (6 bases). Germline values: CDR1 GFQATS, CDR2 STVNSAI. Trimming took 3 bases from V and 0 from J, leaving 11 bases between them. The CDR3 runs 14 residues. The part of the CDR3 DNA that was read is TGTGGTGCTAGAAGGCAGGGGCCAAACACAGAAGTCTTC. Translation gives CGARRQGPNTEVF. The entire CDR3 reads CGARRQGPNTEVFF.